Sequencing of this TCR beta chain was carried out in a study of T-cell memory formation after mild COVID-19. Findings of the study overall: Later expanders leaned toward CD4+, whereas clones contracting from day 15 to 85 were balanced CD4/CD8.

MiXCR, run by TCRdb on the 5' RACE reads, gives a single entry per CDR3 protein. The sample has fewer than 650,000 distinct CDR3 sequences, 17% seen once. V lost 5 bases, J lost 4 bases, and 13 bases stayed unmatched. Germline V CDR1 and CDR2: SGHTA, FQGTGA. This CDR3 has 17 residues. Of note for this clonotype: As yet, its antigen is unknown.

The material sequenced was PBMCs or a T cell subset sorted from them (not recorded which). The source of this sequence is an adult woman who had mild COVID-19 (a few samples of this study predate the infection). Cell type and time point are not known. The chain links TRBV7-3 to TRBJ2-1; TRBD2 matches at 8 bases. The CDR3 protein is CASSPMTGGAGYNEQFF. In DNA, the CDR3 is TGTGCCAGCAGCCCTATGACCGGGGGGGCGGGGTACAATGAGCAGTTCTTC.